One and the same sample provided the 27 T cell receptor beta chains below, sequenced in a study of blood T cell repertoires in COVID-19. Some clones are missing from TCRdb's copy, which holds only in-frame ones; the method was immunoSEQ multiplex PCR. This table has hundreds of thousands of clones, 80% to 90% appearing once. Sample: peripheral blood. Source of these receptors: a woman aged 25 to 39 with active or convalescent COVID-19.

The J gene is TRBJ1-4, the V gene TRBV5-1, with D unclear. CDR3 size: 13 residues. The germline CDR1 and CDR2 sequences are SGHRS and YFSETQ. V lost 0 bases to trimming and J lost 8 bases, with 8 bases between them. The CDR3 sequence: CASSLAPEEKLFF. The CDR3 nucleotides are TGCGCCAGCAGCTTGGCCCCAGAAGAAAAACTGTTTTTT.

The chain couples TRBV5-5 to TRBJ1-3; TRBD1 agrees at 7 bases. This CDR3 contains 15 residues. Germline V CDR1 and CDR2: SGHKS, YYEKEE (reference sequence). With 4 bases clipped from V and 4 bases from J, the junction kept 8 bases outside the gene matches. CDR3 DNA sequence: TGTGCCAGCAGCGCCACCGGGACAGTAGGAAACACCATATATTTT. Amino acid sequence: CASSATGTVGNTIYF.

The J gene is TRBJ1-4, the V gene TRBV27, with D perhaps TRBD1 (6 bases). The V end was cut by 6 bases, the J end by 2 bases, with 13 bases between. The CDR3 is 15 amino acids. Per germline, CDR1 MNHEY and CDR2 SMNVEV (reference sequence). The CDR3 region has the DNA TGTGCCAGCAGAGTAGGGGGGGGGACTAATGAAAAACTGTTTTTT. It is translated as CASRVGGGTNEKLFF.

The V call is TRBV11-3, the J call TRBJ2-5; D might be TRBD1 (6 bases). Germline assignment: CDR1 SGHNT and CDR2 YENEEA. The CDR3 totals 15 residues. V lost 5 bases and J 1 base, leaving 14 bases between the germline ends. The CDR3 region has the DNA TGTGCCAGCAGCAAGGGGACACATCCCCAAGAGACCCAGTACTTC. Its translation: CASSKGTHPQETQYF.

This clone was observed a few times. The chain is built from TRBV14 and TRBJ2-7; 9 bases fit TRBD2. This CDR3 region has 15 residues. V lost 1 base, J lost 3 bases, and 4 bases stayed unmatched. Germline V gene data show CDR1 as SGHDN and CDR2 as FVKESK. As DNA, the CDR3 is TGTGCCAGCAGCCAAGGGCTAGCGGGGAACTACGAGCAGTACTTC. It translates to CASSQGLAGNYEQYF.

CDR3 amino acids: CSVDDRTSVHRSYNEQFF. CDR3 DNA sequence: TGCAGCGTTGATGACCGGACTAGCGTTCACCGCTCCTACAATGAGCAGTTCTTC. V and J are TRBV29-1 and TRBJ2-1; 9 bases align to TRBD2. The CDR3 extends over 18 amino acids. Germline CDR1 SQVTM, CDR2 ANQGSEA. V dropped 3 bases and J dropped 0; count of bases not matched to a gene: 12.

The V gene is TRBV13, the J gene TRBJ1-1; the D is unclear. The CDR3 extends over 17 amino acids. The V gene's germline CDR1 is PRHDT and CDR2 FYEKMQ (reference sequence). The V gene lost 5 bases and the J gene lost 0 bases, with 19 bases spanning the gap. The CDR3 here is CASSPRRSGSMNTEAFF. The CDR3 DNA reads TGTGCCAGCAGCCCCCGGCGGAGCGGGAGTATGAACACTGAAGCTTTCTTT.

V gene TRBV2 combines with J gene TRBJ1-1; weak D call: TRBD1 (6 bases). Looked up from germline, CDR1 is SNHLY and CDR2 is FYNNEI. Between the trimmed V and J ends, which lost 6 bases and 2 bases, there was a span of 13 bases. This CDR3 comprises 14 residues. The CDR3 is CASRRQEGNTEAFF. CDR3 DNA: TGTGCCAGCAGGAGACAGGAAGGTAACACTGAAGCTTTCTTT.

The rearrangement uses TRBV7-2 and TRBJ1-4, with no clear D. Deletions cut 5 bases from V and 4 bases from J, with 17 bases between. The CDR3 contains 16 residues. CDR1 SGHTA and CDR2 FQGNSA come from the germline V gene. CDR3 in amino acids: CASSPQWVRGNEKLFF. The CDR3 DNA reads as TGTGCCAGCAGCCCTCAATGGGTCCGGGGTAATGAAAAACTGTTTTTT.

V gene TRBV19 combines with J gene TRBJ2-5; TRBD1 agrees at 7 bases. Germline CDR1 LNHDA, CDR2 SQIVND (reference sequence). The J segment lost 5 bases and the V segment lost 4 bases, leaving 16 bases of the junction unmatched. This CDR3 spans 17 amino acids. CDR3 nucleotides: TGTGCCAGTAGTAACTTATTTGGACAGGCGTTGTCGGAGACCCAGTACTTC. Its translation: CASSNLFGQALSETQYF. Full variable domain (missing parts from reference TRBV19 and TRBJ2-5): DGGITQSPKYLFRKEGQNVTLSCEQNLNHDAMYWYRQDPGQGLRLIYYSQIVNDFQKGDIAEGYSVSREKKESFPLTVTSAQKNPTAFYLCASSNLFGQALSETQYFGPGTRLLVL.

The chain joins TRBV14 to TRBJ2-6, with D unclear. CDR3 size: 14 residues. Germline lookup yields CDR1 SGHDN and CDR2 FVKESK. The V gene lost 2 bases and the J gene lost 2 bases, with 4 bases spanning the gap. CDR3 region: CASSQPAGANVLTF. CDR3 DNA sequence: TGTGCCAGCAGCCAACCGGCTGGGGCCAACGTCCTGACTTTC.

The chain has TRBV5-6 and TRBJ1-5; 7 bases are shared with TRBD1. The CDR3 contains 14 residues. The germline V gene has CDR1 SGHDT and CDR2 YYEEEE. The V gene end was trimmed by 2 bases and the J gene end by 1 base; junction bases not matched to a gene: 0. CDR3 nucleotide sequence: TGTGCCAGCAGCTTACAGGGGAGCAATCAGCCCCAGCATTTT. Amino acid sequence: CASSLQGSNQPQHF. Full variable domain (missing parts from reference TRBV5-6 and TRBJ1-5): DAGVTQSPTHLIKTRGQQVTLRCSPKSGHDTVSWYQQALGQGPQFIFQYYEEEERQRGNFPDRFSGHQFPNYSSELNVNALLLGDSALYLCASSLQGSNQPQHFGDGTRLSIL.

Only a few counts were recorded for this clone. J is TRBJ2-7 and V is TRBV4-2, with no clear D. V was pared by 1 base and J by 5 bases, with 3 bases between. This CDR3 region has 11 residues. Germline loops: CDR1 LGHNA, CDR2 YNFKEQ. The CDR3: CASSQGHEQYF. CDR3 DNA: TGTGCCAGCAGCCAAGGGCACGAGCAGTACTTC.

The V and J genes are TRBV7-2 and TRBJ1-1, with D perhaps matching TRBD1 (5 bases). Germline V gene lookup returns CDR1 SGHTA and CDR2 FQGNSA. The CDR3 is made up of 13 amino acids. The V and J ends lost 5 bases and 0 bases respectively, with 7 bases between them. In DNA, the CDR3 is TGTGCCAGCAGCGAGACAGTGAACACTGAAGCTTTCTTT. As protein: CASSETVNTEAFF.

The CDR3 here is CASRGDRYYEQYF. The DNA of the CDR3 is TGTGCCAGCAGGGGGGACAGATACTACGAGCAGTACTTC. J is TRBJ2-7 and V is TRBV5-6; 7 nucleotides match TRBD1. V trimming: 5 bases; J trimming: 3 bases; junction bases outside the gene matches: 5. The CDR3 runs to 13 residues. Germline CDR1 and CDR2: SGHDT and YYEEEE. The entire variable domain, with the rest obtained from reference TRBV5-6 and TRBJ2-7, is as follows: DAGVTQSPTHLIKTRGQQVTLRCSPKSGHDTVSWYQQALGQGPQFIFQYYEEEERQRGNFPDRFSGHQFPNYSSELNVNALLLGDSALYLCASRGDRYYEQYFGPGTRLTVT.

This clone came up once. This chain joins TRBV5-1 and TRBJ2-7, with D perhaps matching TRBD1 (5 bases). V was clipped by 0 bases and J by 7 bases, with 11 bases between them. CDR3 size: 13 residues. CDR1 SGHRS and CDR2 YFSETQ come from the germline V gene. CDR3 amino acids: CASSLGQSGEQYF. The CDR3 bases are TGCGCCAGCAGCTTGGGACAGAGTGGGGAGCAGTACTTC. Complete variable domain (other parts from reference TRBV5-1 and TRBJ2-7): KAGVTQTPRYLIKTRGQQVTLSCSPISGHRSVSWYQQTPGQGLQFLFEYFSETQRNKGNFPGRFSGRQFSNSRSEMNVSTLELGDSALYLCASSLGQSGEQYFGPGTRLTVT.

The chain has TRBV7-8 and TRBJ2-5, with 8 nucleotides matching TRBD2. Germline V gene lookup returns CDR1 SGHVS and CDR2 FQNEAQ. Germline trimming cut 6 bases from V and 0 bases from J; bases unmatched to any gene: 9. The CDR3 runs 16 residues. The CDR3 DNA follows: TGTGCCAGCAGGCGGGGCCGGGGGGGAGACCAAGAGACCCAGTACTTC. This codes for CASRRGRGGDQETQYF.

This clone was seen a single time. V usage is TRBV2 and J usage is TRBJ2-7, with D possibly TRBD1 on 5 matching bases. The CDR3 loop spans 12 amino acids. The V gene's germline CDR1 is SNHLY and CDR2 FYNNEI. The V end lost 8 bases, the J end lost 3 bases, and 11 bases lay between the germline ends. The CDR3 sequence: CASGSGFYEQYF. The CDR3 bases are TGTGCCAGCGGATCAGGGTTCTACGAGCAGTACTTC. Drawing the rest from reference TRBV2 and TRBJ2-7, the complete variable domain is EPEVTQTPSHQVTQMGQEVILRCVPISNHLYFYWYRQILGQKVEFLVSFYNNEISEKSEIFDDQFSVERPDGSNFTLKIRSTKLEDSAMYFCASGSGFYEQYFGPGTRLTVT.

V and J are TRBV6-4 and TRBJ1-1; TRBD1 matches 8 bases. This CDR3 contains 15 residues. The germline V gene has CDR1 MRHNA and CDR2 SNTAGT. V trimming: 2 bases; J trimming: 5 bases; junction bases outside the gene matches: 7. The CDR3 nucleotides read TGTGCCAGCAGTGACGGAGTCAGGGGGCAGACTGAAGCTTTCTTT. Its translation: CASSDGVRGQTEAFF.

The rearrangement joins TRBV5-1 to TRBJ2-5, with TRBD1 matching over 9 bases. This CDR3 has 15 residues. The germline CDR1 and CDR2 sequences are SGHRS and YFSETQ. J gave up 1 base and V 4 bases, and 5 bases lay outside the gene matches. CDR3 coding DNA: TGCGCCAGCAGCCACAGACAGGGGGGCCAAGAGACCCAGTACTTC. Its protein product is CASSHRQGGQETQYF.

The chain carries TRBV2 and TRBJ1-2, with a possible D match to TRBD1 (5 bases). The CDR3 has 15 amino acids. The V end was cut by 2 bases, the J end by 1 base, with 11 bases between. CDR1 and CDR2 from the germline V gene are SNHLY and FYNNEI. The CDR3 sequence: CASSEPMGLNYGYTF. In nucleotides, the CDR3 is TGTGCCAGCAGTGAACCAATGGGACTTAACTATGGCTACACCTTC.

The chain combines TRBV28 with TRBJ1-3, with D maybe TRBD1 (6 bases). Per germline, CDR1 MDHEN and CDR2 SYDVKM. The CDR3 runs to 17 residues. Trimming left V 4 bases short and J 2 bases short, with 18 bases between. The chain's CDR3 is CASSYGTGPGTGNTIYF. In nucleotides, the CDR3 is TGTGCCAGCAGTTACGGAACAGGGCCGGGGACTGGAAACACCATATATTTT. The entire variable domain, with the rest obtained from reference TRBV28 and TRBJ1-3, is as follows: DVKVTQSSRYLVKRTGEKVFLECVQDMDHENMFWYRQDPGLGLRLIYFSYDVKMKEKGDIPEGYSVSREKKERFSLILESASTNQTSMYLCASSYGTGPGTGNTIYFGEGSWLTVV.

The gene calls are TRBV30 and TRBJ1-5, with D maybe TRBD1 (6 bases). Deletions cut 0 bases from V and 7 bases from J, with 13 bases between. The germline V gene encodes CDR1 GTSNPN and CDR2 SVGIG (reference sequence). CDR3 length equals 14 residues. CDR3: CAWSVQGGVQPQHF. DNA of the CDR3: TGTGCCTGGAGTGTACAGGGAGGGGTACAGCCCCAGCATTTT.

Turning to this clone: The same CDR3 can be traced to other DNA sequences in this sample. The rearrangement joins TRBV5-1 to TRBJ1-6, with a weak D call TRBD1 (5 bases). Germline CDR1 and CDR2: SGHRS and YFSETQ. CDR3 length: 15 residues. V dropped 0 bases and J dropped 6 bases, with 10 bases sitting between them. The CDR3 nucleotides read TGCGCCAGCAGCTTGGATAGGGGTACTAATTCACCCCTCCACTTT. Amino acid sequence: CASSLDRGTNSPLHF.

The CDR3 DNA sequence: TGCGCCAGCAGTGACAGGACAGGCTACAATGAGCAGTTCTTC. As protein: CASSDRTGYNEQFF. The V gene is TRBV10-2, the J gene TRBJ2-1, with 7 bases fitting TRBD1. The CDR3 loop spans 14 amino acids. The V and J ends lost 3 bases and 3 bases, in that order; junction bases with no gene match: 2. From germline, CDR1 is WSHSY and CDR2 SAAADI.

This clone was detected once. The chain combines TRBV5-8 with TRBJ1-3, with 9 nucleotides matching TRBD1. Germline lookup yields CDR1 SGHTS and CDR2 YDEGEE. The CDR3 has 16 amino acids. The junction had 5 bases not matched to a gene; V was cut back by 4 bases and J by 0 bases. CDR3 in DNA: TGTGCCAGCAGCACGACAGGGGGGAGCTCTGGAAACACCATATATTTT. It codes for CASSTTGGSSGNTIYF.

This clone was seen a few times. This chain connects TRBV6-5 to TRBJ2-5; 9 nucleotides agree with TRBD1. The CDR3 length is 15 residues. Unmatched junction bases numbered 8, after V lost 5 bases and J lost 4 bases. Germline V gene data show CDR1 as MNHEY and CDR2 as SVGAGI. The CDR3 is CASSRDRGRGETQYF. CDR3 DNA: TGTGCCAGCAGTCGAGACAGGGGGAGAGGAGAGACCCAGTACTTC.